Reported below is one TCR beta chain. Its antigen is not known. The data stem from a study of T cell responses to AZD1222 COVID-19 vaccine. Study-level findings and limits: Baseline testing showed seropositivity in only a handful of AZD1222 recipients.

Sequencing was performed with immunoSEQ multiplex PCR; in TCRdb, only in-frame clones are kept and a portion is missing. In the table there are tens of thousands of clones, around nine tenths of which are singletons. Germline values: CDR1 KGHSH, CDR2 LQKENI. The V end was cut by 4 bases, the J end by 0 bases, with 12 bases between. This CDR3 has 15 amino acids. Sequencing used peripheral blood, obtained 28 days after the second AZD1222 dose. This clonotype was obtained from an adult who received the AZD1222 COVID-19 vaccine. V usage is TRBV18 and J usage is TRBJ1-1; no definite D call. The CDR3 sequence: CASSQRQEMNTEAFF. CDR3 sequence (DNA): TGTGCCAGCTCACAACGCCAAGAAATGAACACTGAAGCTTTCTTT.